The 29 T cell receptor beta chains reported below all come from one sample, sequenced in a study of T-cell reconstitution after alpha-beta-depleted transplantation in children (dated by TCRdb to the mid-2010s). The sample's treatment or condition label is to be understood as: allogeneic hematopoietic cell transplantation with graft depleted of TCRalphabeta T cells and CD19 B cells. The library was prepared using PCR. The listed sequencing device is Illumina HiSeq 2500. TCR libraries were prepared with molecular barcoding, using unique molecular identifiers to normalize TCRbeta repertoire quantification. The public reads were quality trimmed at Q25 with fastp and then assembled into clones with MiXCR by TCRdb, keeping productive beta chains. One record per CDR3 amino acid sequence lists the most common genes and DNA. Within this sample are about 830,000 distinct CDR3 sequences, with 16% of them counted one time only. The ten largest clones represent approximately 5% of the sample.

The sequencing here drew on PBMCs, mostly from graft donor cells, taken 360 days after TCRalphabeta/CD19-depleted stem cell transplant. The receptors stem from a male patient younger than 18 who had a stem cell transplant for acute lymphoblastic leukemia, so the T cells may come from the graft donor.

The V gene is TRBV29-1, the J gene TRBJ1-1; D ambiguous. Germline CDR1 and CDR2: SQVTM and ANQGSEA. CDR3 length equals 11 residues. Trimming took off 5 bases at V and 11 bases at J, with 15 bases between the two ends. The CDR3 DNA follows: TGCAGCGTTACTGAAAAGGTGGACGCTTTCTTT. Protein product: CSVTEKVDAFF. Drawing the rest from reference TRBV29-1 and TRBJ1-1, the complete variable domain is SAVISQKPSRDICQRGTSLTIQCQVDSQVTMMFWYRQQPGQSLTLIATANQGSEATYESGFVIDKFPISRPNLTFSTLTVSNMSPEDSSIYLCSVTEKVDAFFGQGTRLTVV.

The chain carries TRBV29-1 and TRBJ2-1; no firm D call. Germline V lookup: CDR1 SQVTM, CDR2 ANQGSEA. The CDR3 totals 13 residues. The ends were cut back, 6 bases at V and 8 bases at J, with 17 bases in the middle. The CDR3 here is CSVDGVRGDEQFF. The CDR3 DNA is TGCAGCGTCGACGGTGTCCGTGGCGATGAGCAGTTCTTC.

This clonotype was detected only a few times. CDR3 protein: CASSLAESGEQFF. Here the CDR3 DNA reads TGTGCCAGCAGCTTAGCAGAGAGTGGTGAGCAGTTCTTC. This chain uses TRBV27 with TRBJ2-1; no reliable D call. In germline, CDR1 is MNHEY, CDR2 SMNVEV (reference sequence). The V end was cut by 6 bases, the J end by 9 bases, with 15 bases between. The CDR3 is 13 residues long.

This chain uses TRBV5-1 with TRBJ2-7; D is perhaps TRBD2 (5 bases). This CDR3 has 14 amino acids. The germline V gene encodes CDR1 SGHRS and CDR2 YFSETQ. Trimming cost V 1 base and J 3 bases, with 11 bases left between them. The DNA of the CDR3 is TGCGCCAGCAGCTTGAGGACTGAGTTCTACGAGCAGTACTTC. Protein product: CASSLRTEFYEQYF.

CDR3 amino acids: CAISEYRGRDEQYF. In nucleotides, the CDR3 is TGTGCCATCAGTGAGTATAGGGGCAGGGACGAGCAGTACTTC. This chain connects TRBV10-3 to TRBJ2-7, with TRBD1 as a possible D gene (5 bases). The ends were cut back, 1 base at V and 5 bases at J, with 12 bases in the middle. Germline loops: CDR1 ENHRY, CDR2 SYGVKD. CDR3 length equals 14 residues.

This clonotype was observed many times. Here the CDR3 reads CASSLEDWGSLSYEQYF. Written as DNA, the CDR3 is TGTGCCAGCAGTTTAGAGGATTGGGGTTCTCTATCGTACGAGCAGTACTTC. The chain links TRBV12-3 or TRBV12-4 to TRBJ2-7; D gene unclear. The germline V and J ends were trimmed by 1 base and 4 bases, with 20 bases remaining between them. This CDR3 is built from 17 residues.

This clonotype showed up just a few times. The rearrangement links TRBV12-3 or TRBV12-4 to TRBJ1-4; D might be TRBD1 (5 bases). Trimming left V 8 bases short and J 4 bases short, with 11 bases between. This CDR3 is 13 amino acids long. DNA of the CDR3: TGTGCCAGCCAGACAGCCAATAATGAAAAACTGTTTTTT. It specifies CASQTANNEKLFF.

The V and J genes are TRBV30 and TRBJ2-3; tentatively, D is TRBD2 (6 bases). The CDR3 covers 15 residues. Germline V gene lookup returns CDR1 GTSNPN and CDR2 SVGIG (reference sequence). V dropped 1 base and J dropped 0 bases, with 11 bases sitting between them. The CDR3 loop reads CAWSDLASSTDTQYF. The CDR3 DNA reads TGTGCCTGGAGTGACCTAGCGAGTAGCACAGATACGCAGTATTTT.

Ten or more counts support this clonotype. V gene TRBV5-1 combines with J gene TRBJ2-3; D possibly matches TRBD1 or TRBD2 (5 bases each). With 2 bases removed from V and 2 bases from J, the gap between germline ends came to 12 bases. The CDR3 spans 15 residues. The V gene's germline CDR1 is SGHRS and CDR2 YFSETQ. The DNA for the CDR3 is TGCGCCAGCAGCTTCGAGGGCGGACACACAGATACGCAGTATTTT. Translation gives CASSFEGGHTDTQYF.

This clonotype was detected a few times. This rearrangement joins TRBV7-9 to TRBJ2-5; unclear D gene. Germline lookup yields CDR1 SEHNR and CDR2 FQNEAQ (reference sequence). This CDR3 region has 14 residues. Trimming removed 3 bases at V and 0 bases at J, with 8 bases between. CDR3 sequence reads: CASSFTGYQETQYF. The CDR3 DNA is TGTGCCAGCAGCTTCACGGGCTACCAAGAGACCCAGTACTTC.

This clonotype was found many times. A junction end diverges from the germline sequence, so it may reflect a read error. The chain has TRBV12-3 or TRBV12-4 and TRBJ2-7; tentative D call: TRBD2 (6 bases). This CDR3 has 12 amino acids. The CDR3 is CASSPGSYEQYF. In nucleotides, the CDR3 is TGCGCCAGCAGCCCCGGGAGCTACGAGCAGTACTTC.

A few counts support this clonotype. J is TRBJ2-1 and V is TRBV14, with 8 bases fitting TRBD2. Germline V gene lookup returns CDR1 SGHDN and CDR2 FVKESK. Trimming at V came to 3 bases and at J to 13 bases, leaving 8 bases not matched to a gene. This CDR3 region has 13 residues. The CDR3 is CASSQSPGLAQFF. For the CDR3, the DNA is TGTGCCAGCAGCCAGTCTCCCGGACTAGCACAGTTCTTC.

This clonotype was recorded a few times. The CDR3 DNA sequence: TGTGCCAGCAGTTTATCACGCCACCTATTAAGGCATTTT. Translated: CASSLSRHLLRHF. The chain is built from TRBV27 and TRBJ1-5; D unresolved. V lost 0 bases, J lost 15 bases, and 15 bases lay in between. The CDR3 runs 13 residues. Germline loops: CDR1 MNHEY, CDR2 SMNVEV (reference sequence).

The V and J genes are TRBV27 and TRBJ2-7; D unresolved. There are 13 residues in the CDR3. Germline loops: CDR1 MNHEY, CDR2 SMNVEV (reference sequence). V lost 6 bases and J 6 bases, leaving 15 bases between the germline ends. The CDR3 DNA is TGTGCCAGCAGGAGTACAGCCCACGGCGAGCAGTACTTC. This sequence encodes CASRSTAHGEQYF.

V is TRBV5-1 and J is TRBJ2-3, with D possibly TRBD1 on 5 matching bases. Germline loops: CDR1 SGHRS, CDR2 YFSETQ. The CDR3 sequence is 14 residues long. The V gene lost 4 bases and the J gene lost 4 bases, with 13 bases spanning the gap. CDR3 loop: CASSLLIGADTQYF. CDR3 coding DNA: TGCGCCAGCAGCCTCCTGATAGGGGCAGATACGCAGTATTTT.

The sample holds a few counts of this clonotype. The V call is TRBV4-2, the J call TRBJ2-4; TRBD2 might be the D (7 bases). The CDR3 consists of 17 residues. From germline, CDR1 is LGHNA and CDR2 YNFKEQ. Trimming removed 1 base from V and 0 bases from J, with 13 bases in between. The CDR3: CASSQVKGGLAKNIQYF. The CDR3 DNA reads TGTGCCAGCAGCCAAGTAAAGGGGGGGCTAGCCAAAAACATTCAGTACTTC.

The J gene is TRBJ2-1, the V gene TRBV4-2; D gene ambiguous. CDR1 is LGHNA and CDR2 is YNFKEQ in the germline V gene. This CDR3 region has 14 residues. V was cut by 6 bases and J by 5 bases, with 14 bases left in between. CDR3 nucleotide sequence: TGTGCCAGCAGAGCTTTAGCTCAGGACAATGAGCAGTTCTTC. Amino acids: CASRALAQDNEQFF.

This clonotype was recorded many times. This sequence joins TRBV28 and TRBJ2-1; 8 positions match TRBD1. J gave up 8 bases and V 6 bases, and 9 bases lay outside the gene matches. The CDR3 totals 14 residues. Germline V gene sequence: CDR1 MDHEN, CDR2 SYDVKM. For the CDR3, the DNA is TGTGCCAGCAGGGTCTGGGACAGGCCCCATGAGCAGTTCTTC. Encoded protein: CASRVWDRPHEQFF.

This clonotype showed up just a few times. This sequence joins TRBV27 and TRBJ2-7; 12 nucleotides match TRBD2. The ends lost 4 bases at V and 0 bases at J; junction bases unmatched: 4. Germline V CDR1 and CDR2: MNHEY, SMNVEV (reference sequence). This CDR3 is built from 16 residues. The CDR3 nucleotides read TGTGCCAGCAGTTCACCGACTAGCGGGAGCTCCTACGAGCAGTACTTC. Translation gives CASSSPTSGSSYEQYF.

CDR3 nucleotides: TGCGCCAGCAGCCAAAATAGCGGACCCTACAATGAGCAGTTCTTC. Its translation is CASSQNSGPYNEQFF. The chain recombines TRBV4-1 with TRBJ2-1, with a possible D match to TRBD2 (6 bases). CDR3 length equals 15 residues. Trimming left V 2 bases short and J 2 bases short, with 10 bases between. Germline lookup yields CDR1 MGHRA and CDR2 YSYEKL.

The gene calls are TRBV20-1 and TRBJ2-5; no definite D call. V lost 1 base and J 1 base, leaving 13 bases between the germline ends. From germline, CDR1 is DFQATT and CDR2 SNEGSKA (reference sequence). The CDR3 contains 15 residues. The CDR3 DNA is TGCAGTGCTAGAGGGGTCAGGACCCTCCAAGAGACCCAGTACTTC. This sequence encodes CSARGVRTLQETQYF.

V is TRBV4-1 and J is TRBJ2-1; D possibly matches TRBD1 or TRBD2 (5 bases each). There are 13 residues in the CDR3. The V gene's germline CDR1 is MGHRA and CDR2 YSYEKL. V was trimmed by 4 bases and J by 8 bases, leaving 12 bases between them. The CDR3 here is CASSLGTWDEQFF. CDR3 sequence (DNA): TGCGCCAGCAGCCTCGGGACCTGGGATGAGCAGTTCTTC.

V usage is TRBV6-5 and J usage is TRBJ2-3; tentatively, D is TRBD2 (6 bases). V was pared by 2 bases and J by 3 bases, with 15 bases between. CDR1 and CDR2 from the germline V gene are MNHEY and SVGAGI. This CDR3 is built from 16 residues. The DNA for the CDR3 is TGTGCCAGCAGTTACGGGCGGGACCTGGGAACAGATACGCAGTATTTT. Its protein product is CASSYGRDLGTDTQYF.

The chain has TRBV5-1 and TRBJ2-1; D might be TRBD2 (5 bases). Trimming removed 4 bases from V and 1 base from J, with 12 bases in between. The length of the CDR3 is 15 residues. The germline V gene has CDR1 SGHRS and CDR2 YFSETQ. CDR3 region: CASSRAGTSYNEQFF. The CDR3 bases are TGCGCCAGCAGCCGCGCGGGTACGTCCTACAATGAGCAGTTCTTC.

This clonotype was seen a handful of times. This chain links TRBV25-1 with TRBJ2-7; D remains ambiguous. Germline V gene data show CDR1 as MGHDK and CDR2 as SYGVNS. Trimming removed 3 bases from V and 2 bases from J, with 8 bases in between. CDR3 length equals 13 residues. CDR3 bases: TGTGCCAGCAGTGAGGCAGGTGCCTACGAGCAGTACTTC. As protein: CASSEAGAYEQYF.

V usage is TRBV7-6 and J usage is TRBJ2-3; 13 bases match TRBD2. The trim removed 7 bases at V and 4 bases at J, leaving 11 bases unmatched. CDR1 and CDR2 from the germline V gene are SGHVS and FNYEAQ. This CDR3 spans 17 amino acids. In DNA form, the CDR3 reads TGTGCCAGCACCACACATTGGACTAGCGGGAGTGCAGATACGCAGTATTTT. Translation: CASTTHWTSGSADTQYF.

The chain uses TRBV20-1 and TRBJ2-1; D is perhaps TRBD2 (6 bases). The CDR3 contains 14 residues. Germline V CDR1 and CDR2: DFQATT, SNEGSKA (reference sequence). The V end was cut by 6 bases, the J end by 1 base, with 13 bases between. CDR3 protein: CSAITGLSYNEQFF. The CDR3 DNA reads TGCAGTGCCATTACGGGACTTTCCTACAATGAGCAGTTCTTC.

This clonotype was seen at least ten times. The chain recombines TRBV4-1 with TRBJ2-5; D perhaps matches TRBD2 (5 bases). Germline V gives CDR1 MGHRA, CDR2 YSYEKL. CDR3 length: 16 amino acids. V lost 1 base and J lost 0, with 12 bases in between. In DNA form, the CDR3 reads TGCGCCAGCAGCCAAGCTCTTCAGCGGTACCAAGAGACCCAGTACTTC. Amino acid sequence: CASSQALQRYQETQYF.

This clonotype was observed a handful of times. V usage is TRBV7-9 and J usage is TRBJ2-5, with 7 bases matching TRBD2. Germline lookup yields CDR1 SEHNR and CDR2 FQNEAQ (reference sequence). With 6 bases clipped from V and 2 bases from J, the junction kept 6 bases outside the gene matches. The CDR3 has 14 amino acids. Written as DNA, the CDR3 is TGTGCCAGCAGTCCCAGCGGGAATCAAGAGACCCAGTACTTC. Its translation is CASSPSGNQETQYF.